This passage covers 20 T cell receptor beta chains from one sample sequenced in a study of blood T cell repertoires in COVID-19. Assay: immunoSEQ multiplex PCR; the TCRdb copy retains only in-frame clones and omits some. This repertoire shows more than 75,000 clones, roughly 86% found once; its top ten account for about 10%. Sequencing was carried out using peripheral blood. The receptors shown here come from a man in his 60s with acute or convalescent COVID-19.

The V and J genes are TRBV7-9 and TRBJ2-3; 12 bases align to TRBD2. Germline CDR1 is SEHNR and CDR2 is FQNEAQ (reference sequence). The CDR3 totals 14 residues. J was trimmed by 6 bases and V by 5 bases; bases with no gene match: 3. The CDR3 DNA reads TGTGCCAGCAGCACCGGACTAGCGGGGGATACGCAGTATTTT. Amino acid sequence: CASSTGLAGDTQYF. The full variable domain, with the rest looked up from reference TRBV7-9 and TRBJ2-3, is DTGVSQNPRHKITKRGQNVTFRCDPISEHNRLYWYRQTLGQGPEFLTYFQNEAQLEKSRLLSDRFSAERPKGSFSTLEIQRTEQGDSAMYLCASSTGLAGDTQYFGPGTRLTVL.

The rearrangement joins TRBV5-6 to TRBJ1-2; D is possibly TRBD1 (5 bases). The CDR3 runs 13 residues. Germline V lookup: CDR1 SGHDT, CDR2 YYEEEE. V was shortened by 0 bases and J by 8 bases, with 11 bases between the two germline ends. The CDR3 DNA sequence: TGTGCCAGCAGCTTGGACACCGGGGGAGGCTACACCTTC. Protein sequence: CASSLDTGGGYTF.

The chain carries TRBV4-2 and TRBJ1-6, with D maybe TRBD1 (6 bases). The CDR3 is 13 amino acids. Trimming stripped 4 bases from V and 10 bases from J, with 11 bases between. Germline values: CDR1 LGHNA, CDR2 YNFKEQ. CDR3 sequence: CASSLQGRSPLHF. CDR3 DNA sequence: TGTGCCAGCAGCCTTCAGGGGCGGTCACCCCTCCACTTT.

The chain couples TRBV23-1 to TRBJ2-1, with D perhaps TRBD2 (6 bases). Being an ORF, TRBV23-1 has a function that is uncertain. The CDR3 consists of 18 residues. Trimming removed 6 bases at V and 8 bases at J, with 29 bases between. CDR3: CASRFGEFGGISGDEQFF. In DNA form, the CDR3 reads TGCGCCAGCAGGTTCGGCGAGTTTGGCGGGATCTCTGGGGATGAGCAGTTCTTC.

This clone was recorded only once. The CDR3 DNA sequence: TGTGCCAGCAGTCCATCGGGACAGGTCCCCTATGGCTACACCTTC. This codes for CASSPSGQVPYGYTF. The gene calls are TRBV27 and TRBJ1-2, with TRBD1 matching over 8 bases. V trimming: 5 bases; J trimming: 4 bases; junction bases outside the gene matches: 9. CDR1 and CDR2 from the germline V gene are MNHEY and SMNVEV (reference sequence). The CDR3 sequence is 15 residues long.

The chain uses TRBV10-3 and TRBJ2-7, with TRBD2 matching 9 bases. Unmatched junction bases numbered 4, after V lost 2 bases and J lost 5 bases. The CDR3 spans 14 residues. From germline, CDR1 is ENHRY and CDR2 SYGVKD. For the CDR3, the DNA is TGTGCCATCAGTGAGGCGCAGCGGGGGGACGAGCAGTACTTC. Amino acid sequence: CAISEAQRGDEQYF.

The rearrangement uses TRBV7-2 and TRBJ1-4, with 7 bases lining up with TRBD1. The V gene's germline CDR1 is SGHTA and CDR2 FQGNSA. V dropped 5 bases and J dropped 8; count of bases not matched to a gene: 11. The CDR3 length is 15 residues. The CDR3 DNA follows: TGTGCCAGCAGCCTCAACAGGGGTGAGGGAGAAAAACTGTTTTTT. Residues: CASSLNRGEGEKLFF.

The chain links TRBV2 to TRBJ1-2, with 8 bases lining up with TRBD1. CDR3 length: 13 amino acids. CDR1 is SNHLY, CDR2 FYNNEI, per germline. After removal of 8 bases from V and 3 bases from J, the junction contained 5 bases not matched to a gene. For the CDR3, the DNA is TGTGCCAGCTGCAGGGGGCAGCACTATGGCTACACCTTC. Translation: CASCRGQHYGYTF.

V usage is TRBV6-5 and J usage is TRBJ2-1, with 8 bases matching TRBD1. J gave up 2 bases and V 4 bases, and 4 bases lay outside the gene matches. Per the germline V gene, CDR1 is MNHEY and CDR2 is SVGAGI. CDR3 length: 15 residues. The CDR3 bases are TGTGCCAGCAGTTTGAAGGACAGGGCCTACAATGAGCAGTTCTTC. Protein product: CASSLKDRAYNEQFF.

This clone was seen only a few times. The CDR3 region has the DNA TGTGCCACCTCCCAGGCCTCAAGGGGGGAAAAACTGTTTTTT. Translating it yields CATSQASRGEKLFF. The chain has TRBV28 and TRBJ1-4, with a possible D match to TRBD1 (6 bases). This CDR3 is built from 14 residues. V dropped 10 bases and J dropped 8 bases, with 20 bases sitting between them. CDR1 is MDHEN, CDR2 SYDVKM, per germline.

The CDR3 region has the DNA TGTGCCAGCAGCTCACGTGGACAGAACTACGAGCAGTACTTC. Amino acids: CASSSRGQNYEQYF. The rearrangement uses TRBV7-9 and TRBJ2-7, with TRBD1 as a possible D gene (6 bases). V gave up 4 bases and J gave up 3 bases, with 13 bases separating them. Germline V gene data show CDR1 as SEHNR and CDR2 as FQNEAQ (reference sequence). The CDR3 is made up of 14 amino acids.

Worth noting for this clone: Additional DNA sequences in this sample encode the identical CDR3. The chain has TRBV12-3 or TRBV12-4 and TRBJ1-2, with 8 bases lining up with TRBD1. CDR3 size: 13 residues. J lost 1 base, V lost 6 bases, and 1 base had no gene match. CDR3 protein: CASRTGDNYGYTF. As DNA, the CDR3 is TGTGCCAGCAGGACAGGGGATAACTATGGCTACACCTTC.

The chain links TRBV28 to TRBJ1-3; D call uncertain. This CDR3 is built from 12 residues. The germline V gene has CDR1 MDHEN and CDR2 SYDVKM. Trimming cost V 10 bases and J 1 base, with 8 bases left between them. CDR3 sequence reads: CATRRSGNTIYF. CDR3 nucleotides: TGTGCCACCCGCCGGTCTGGAAACACCATATATTTT. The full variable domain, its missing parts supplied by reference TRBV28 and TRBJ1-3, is DVKVTQSSRYLVKRTGEKVFLECVQDMDHENMFWYRQDPGLGLRLIYFSYDVKMKEKGDIPEGYSVSREKKERFSLILESASTNQTSMYLCATRRSGNTIYFGEGSWLTVV.

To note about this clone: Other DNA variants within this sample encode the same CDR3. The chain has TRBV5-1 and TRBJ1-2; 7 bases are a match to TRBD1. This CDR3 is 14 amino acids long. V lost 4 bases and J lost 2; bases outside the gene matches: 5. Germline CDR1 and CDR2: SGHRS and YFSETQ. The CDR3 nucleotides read TGCGCCAGCAGCCTGGGGGACAGAAACTATGGCTACACCTTC. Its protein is CASSLGDRNYGYTF. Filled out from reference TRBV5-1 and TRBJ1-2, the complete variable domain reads KAGVTQTPRYLIKTRGQQVTLSCSPISGHRSVSWYQQTPGQGLQFLFEYFSETQRNKGNFPGRFSGRQFSNSRSEMNVSTLELGDSALYLCASSLGDRNYGYTFGSGTRLTVV.

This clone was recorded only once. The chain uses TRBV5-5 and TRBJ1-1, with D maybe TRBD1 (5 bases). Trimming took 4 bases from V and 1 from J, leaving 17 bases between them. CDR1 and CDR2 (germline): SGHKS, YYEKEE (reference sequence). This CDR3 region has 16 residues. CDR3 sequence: CASSPTPGPANTEAFF. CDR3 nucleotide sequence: TGTGCCAGCAGCCCGACCCCAGGGCCGGCGAACACTGAAGCTTTCTTT.

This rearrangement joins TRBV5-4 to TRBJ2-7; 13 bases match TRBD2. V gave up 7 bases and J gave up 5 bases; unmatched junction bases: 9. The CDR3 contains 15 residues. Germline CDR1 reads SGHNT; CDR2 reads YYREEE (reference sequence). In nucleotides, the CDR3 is TGTGCCAGCCGATTATTAGGGACTAGCGGGAACGAGCAGTACTTC. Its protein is CASRLLGTSGNEQYF.

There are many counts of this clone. In DNA form, the CDR3 reads TGTGCCAGCAGTTTTCGGACTAGCGGGAGGCCCGGCACAGATACGCAGTATTTT. Translated, it gives CASSFRTSGRPGTDTQYF. This sequence joins TRBV27 and TRBJ2-3; 14 nucleotides line up with TRBD2. V trimming: 3 bases; J trimming: 1 base; junction bases outside the gene matches: 6. The germline gives CDR1 MNHEY, CDR2 SMNVEV (reference sequence). The CDR3 runs 18 residues.

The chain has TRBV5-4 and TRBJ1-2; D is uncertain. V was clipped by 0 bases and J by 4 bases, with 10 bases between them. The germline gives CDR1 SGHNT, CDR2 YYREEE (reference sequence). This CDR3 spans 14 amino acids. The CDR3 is CASSLGMSGYGYTF. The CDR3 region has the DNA TGTGCCAGCAGCTTGGGCATGTCAGGCTATGGCTACACCTTC.

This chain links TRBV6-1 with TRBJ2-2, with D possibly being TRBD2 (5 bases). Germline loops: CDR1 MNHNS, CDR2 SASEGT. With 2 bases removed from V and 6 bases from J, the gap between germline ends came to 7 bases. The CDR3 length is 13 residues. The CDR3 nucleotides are TGTGCCAGCAGTGAAAGCGGATCCGGGGAGCTGTTTTTT. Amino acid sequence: CASSESGSGELFF.

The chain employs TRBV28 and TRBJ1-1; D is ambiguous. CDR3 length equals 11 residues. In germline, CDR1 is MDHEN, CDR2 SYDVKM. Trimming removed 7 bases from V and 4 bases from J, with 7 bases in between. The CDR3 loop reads CASNPGTEAFF. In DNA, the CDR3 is TGTGCCAGCAACCCAGGCACTGAAGCTTTCTTT. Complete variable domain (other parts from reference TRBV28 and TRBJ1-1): DVKVTQSSRYLVKRTGEKVFLECVQDMDHENMFWYRQDPGLGLRLIYFSYDVKMKEKGDIPEGYSVSREKKERFSLILESASTNQTSMYLCASNPGTEAFFGQGTRLTVV.